This paragraph covers one T cell receptor (beta chain) sequence. Its specificity is not known. CDR1 MNHEY and CDR2 SVGEGT come from the germline V gene. The trim removed 2 bases at V and 2 bases at J, leaving 4 bases unmatched. CDR3 size: 15 residues. This sample stems from a study of T-cell memory formation after mild COVID-19. Study-wide points: Mainly CM and EM harbored the contracting CD4+ clones; mainly EMRA harbored the CD8+ ones.

TCRdb independently ran MiXCR on the 5' RACE reads; one entry per CDR3 protein. The data hold 450,000 or so distinct CDR3 sequences, with roughly 25% observed a single time. V gene TRBV6-2 or TRBV6-3 combines with J gene TRBJ2-3; 7 nucleotides align to TRBD2. Sequencing was carried out using PBMCs or a T cell subset sorted from them (not recorded which). The clonotype originates from an adult woman who had mild COVID-19 (a few samples of this study predate the infection). Cell type and time point are not known. CDR3 bases: TGTGCCAGCAGTTACGGAGCGGGGCCCACAGATACGCAGTATTTT. Its translation: CASSYGAGPTDTQYF.